This TCR beta chain originates from a study of T cells after yellow fever vaccination. Looking at the study overall: Each low-cell-number fraction was prepared by means of SMART-Seq v4 Ultra Low Input. Study observations and caveats: A weaker but faster secondary response was observed, peaking on day 5 versus 15.

TCRdb independently ran MiXCR on the 5' RACE reads; one entry per CDR3 protein. The data hold under 100,000 distinct CDR3 sequences, with roughly 5.8% observed a single time. This clonotype was counted many times. Its antigen is not known. This CDR3 is built from 14 residues. Trimming shortened V by 10 bases and J by 3 bases, and 19 bases separated the two germline ends. Germline V lookup: CDR1 SNHLY, CDR2 FYNNEI. Source: CD8+ T cells sorted from PBMCs, taken 10 days after the yellow fever booster vaccination. This rearrangement joins TRBV2 to TRBJ2-7, with TRBD2 as a possible D gene (6 bases). The receptor was derived from a man aged 18-30 years who received the YFV17D yellow fever vaccine. CDR3 protein: CATTRDGSFYEQYF. In nucleotides, the CDR3 is TGTGCCACCACCCGGGACGGGAGTTTCTACGAGCAGTACTTC.